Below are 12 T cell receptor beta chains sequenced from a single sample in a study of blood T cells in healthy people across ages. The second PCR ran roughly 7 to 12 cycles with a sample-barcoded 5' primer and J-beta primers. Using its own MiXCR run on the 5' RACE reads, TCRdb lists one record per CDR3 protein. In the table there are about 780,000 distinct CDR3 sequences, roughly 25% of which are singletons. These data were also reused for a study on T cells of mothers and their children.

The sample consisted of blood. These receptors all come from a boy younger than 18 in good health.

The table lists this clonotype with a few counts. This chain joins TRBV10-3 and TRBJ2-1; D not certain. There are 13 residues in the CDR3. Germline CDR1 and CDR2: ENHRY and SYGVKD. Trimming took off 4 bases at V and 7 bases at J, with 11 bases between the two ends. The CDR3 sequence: CAISGNGMNEQFF. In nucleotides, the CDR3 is TGTGCCATCAGTGGAAACGGCATGAATGAGCAGTTCTTC.

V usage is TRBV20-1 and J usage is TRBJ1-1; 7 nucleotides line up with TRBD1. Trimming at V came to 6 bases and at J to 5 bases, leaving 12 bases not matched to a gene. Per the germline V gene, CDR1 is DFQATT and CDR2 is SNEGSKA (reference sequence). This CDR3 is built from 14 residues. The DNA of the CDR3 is TGCAGTGCAGCAGAAGGGGGCGGAAAAACTGAAGCTTTCTTT. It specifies CSAAEGGGKTEAFF.

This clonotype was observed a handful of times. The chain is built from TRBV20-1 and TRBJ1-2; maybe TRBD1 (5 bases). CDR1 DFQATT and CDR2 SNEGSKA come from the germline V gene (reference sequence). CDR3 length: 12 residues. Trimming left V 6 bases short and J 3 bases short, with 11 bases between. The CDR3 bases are TGCAGTGCCGTACAGGTCTACTATGGCTACACCTTC. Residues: CSAVQVYYGYTF.

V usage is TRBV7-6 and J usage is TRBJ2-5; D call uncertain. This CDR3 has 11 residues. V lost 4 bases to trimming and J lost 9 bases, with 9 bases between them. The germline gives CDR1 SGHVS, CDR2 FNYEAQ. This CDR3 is CASSSGRAQYF. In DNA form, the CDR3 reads TGTGCCAGCAGCTCGGGCCGGGCCCAGTACTTC. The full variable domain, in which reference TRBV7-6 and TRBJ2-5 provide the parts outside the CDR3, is GAGVSQSPRYKVTKRGQDVALRCDPISGHVSLYWYRQALGQGPEFLTYFNYEAQQDKSGLPNDRFSAERPEGSISTLTIQRTEQRDSAMYRCASSSGRAQYFGPGTRLLVL.

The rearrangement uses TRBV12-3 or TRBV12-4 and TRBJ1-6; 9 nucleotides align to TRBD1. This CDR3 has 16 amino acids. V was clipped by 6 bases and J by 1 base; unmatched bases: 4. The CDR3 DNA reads TGTGCCAGCAGGGGACAGGGAGAGTCCTATAATTCACCCCTCCACTTT. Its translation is CASRGQGESYNSPLHF.

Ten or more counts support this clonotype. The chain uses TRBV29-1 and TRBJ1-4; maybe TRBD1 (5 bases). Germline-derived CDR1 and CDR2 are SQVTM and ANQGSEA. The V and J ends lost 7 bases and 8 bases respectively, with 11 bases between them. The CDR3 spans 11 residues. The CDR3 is CSAGGGEKLFF. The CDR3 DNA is TGCAGCGCCGGGGGAGGCGAAAAACTGTTTTTT.

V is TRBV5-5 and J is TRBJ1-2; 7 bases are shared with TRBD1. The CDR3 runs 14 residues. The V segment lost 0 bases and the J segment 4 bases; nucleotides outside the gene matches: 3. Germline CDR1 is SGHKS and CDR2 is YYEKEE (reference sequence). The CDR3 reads CASSLAGDSYGYTF. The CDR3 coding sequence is TGTGCCAGCAGCTTGGCGGGGGACAGCTATGGCTACACCTTC.

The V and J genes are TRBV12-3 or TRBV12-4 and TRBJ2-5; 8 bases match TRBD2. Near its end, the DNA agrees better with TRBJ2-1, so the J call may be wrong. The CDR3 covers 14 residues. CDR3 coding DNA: TGTGCCAGCAGCCCCGGGACTAGTATCTATGAGCAGTTCTTC. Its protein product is CASSPGTSIYEQFF.

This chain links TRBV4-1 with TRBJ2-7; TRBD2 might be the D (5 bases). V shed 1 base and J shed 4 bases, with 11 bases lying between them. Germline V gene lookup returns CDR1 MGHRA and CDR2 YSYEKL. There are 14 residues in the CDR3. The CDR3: CASSQGTWEYEQYF. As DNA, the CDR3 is TGCGCCAGCAGCCAAGGGACCTGGGAGTACGAGCAGTACTTC.

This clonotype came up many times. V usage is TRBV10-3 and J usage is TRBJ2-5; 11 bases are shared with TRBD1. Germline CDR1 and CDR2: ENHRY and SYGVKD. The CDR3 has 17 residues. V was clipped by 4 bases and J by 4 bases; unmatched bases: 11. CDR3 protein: CAISGATTGTGGETQYF. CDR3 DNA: TGTGCCATCAGTGGAGCTACGACGGGGACAGGGGGAGAGACCCAGTACTTC.

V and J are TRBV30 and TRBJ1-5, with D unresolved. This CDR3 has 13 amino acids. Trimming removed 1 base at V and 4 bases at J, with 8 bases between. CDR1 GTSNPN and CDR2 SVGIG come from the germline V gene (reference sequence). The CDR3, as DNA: TGTGCCTGGAGTGGAGGCTTTAATCAGCCCCAGCATTTT. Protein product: CAWSGGFNQPQHF.

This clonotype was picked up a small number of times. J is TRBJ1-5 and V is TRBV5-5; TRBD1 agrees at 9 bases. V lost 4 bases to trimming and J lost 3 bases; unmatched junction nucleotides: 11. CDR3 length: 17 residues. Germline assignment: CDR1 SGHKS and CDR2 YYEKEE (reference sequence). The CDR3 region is CASSPSGTGIANQPQHF. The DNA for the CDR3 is TGTGCCAGCAGCCCGTCCGGGACAGGGATAGCCAATCAGCCCCAGCATTTT.